The next 22 T cell receptor gamma chains were all read from a single sample in a study of Vδ1+ human thymocytes. Sequences come from RNA converted to cDNA by reverse transcription. The CDR3 regions were amplified by multiplex PCR from V-gene primers to a constant-region primer. TCRdb ran CATT on the multiplex PCR reads. The data show about 36,000 gamma-chain clones, roughly 21% seen once. Antigen specificity for these receptors is unknown. Study-wide results and limits: In the thymus, TRG and TRD repertoires looked highly polyclonal with Gaussian CDR3 lengths.

The specimen was Vdelta1+ gamma-delta thymocytes from the thymus. Subset reported: FACS-sorted CD3+ TCRalphabeta- TCRVdelta1+ TCRVdelta2- thymocytes. The receptors here all came from a girl under three years old who had congenital heart surgery.

V gene TRGV9 combines with J gene TRGJ1 or TRGJ2. Per the germline V gene, CDR1 is GITISATS and CDR2 is ISYDGTV (reference sequence). The V and J ends lost 2 bases and 0 bases, in that order; junction bases with no gene match: 10. This CDR3 contains 16 residues. CDR3 sequence (DNA): TGTGCCTTGTGGGAGGCCGTCGCTCCGAATTATTATAAGAAACTCTTT. Its translation: CALWEAVAPNYYKKLF.

The sample holds a few counts of this clone. The chain joins TRGV9 to TRGJ1 or TRGJ2. The CDR3 runs to 13 residues. The V gene end was trimmed by 3 bases and the J gene end by 2 bases; junction bases not matched to a gene: 4. The germline CDR1 and CDR2 sequences are GITISATS and ISYDGTV (reference sequence). The CDR3 reads CALWEHHYYKKLF. The CDR3, as DNA: TGTGCCTTGTGGGAGCACCATTATTATAAGAAACTCTTT.

Points on this clone: Just one base apart from a much larger clone, this may be a read error. This same CDR3 is encoded by further DNA sequences in the sample. V and J are TRGV9 and TRGJ1 or TRGJ2. The V and J ends lost 4 bases and 1 base, in that order; junction bases with no gene match: 4. The CDR3 runs 13 residues. Germline V lookup: CDR1 GITISATS, CDR2 ISYDGTV (reference sequence). The CDR3 DNA follows: TGTGCCTTGTGGGACGAAAATTATTATAAGAAACTCTTT. As protein: CALWDENYYKKLF.

This clone was detected only a few times. The junction shows a germline mismatch at one end, possibly a read error. V usage is TRGV3 and J usage is TRGJ1 or TRGJ2. The CDR3 spans 10 residues. Germline V gene data show CDR1 as VTNTFY and CDR2 as YDVSTARD (reference sequence). In nucleotides, the CDR3 is TGTGCCCCCTGGGACGTCGGGAAACTCTTT. This codes for CAPWDVGKLF.

The table lists this clone with a few counts. V gene TRGV3 combines with J gene TRGJ1 or TRGJ2. CDR3 length equals 9 residues. Germline assignment: CDR1 VTNTFY and CDR2 YDVSTARD (reference sequence). V was pared by 11 bases and J by 6 bases, with 4 bases of the junction left unmatched. The DNA for the CDR3 is TGTGCCATTCTTTATAAGAAACTCTTT. It specifies CAILYKKLF.

This clone is medium-sized. Other DNA variants within this sample encode the same CDR3. This chain links TRGV2 with TRGJ1 or TRGJ2. Germline V gene sequence: CDR1 EGSNGY, CDR2 YDSYNSKV. V gave up 1 base and J gave up 4 bases; unmatched junction bases: 1. CDR3 size: 12 residues. The CDR3 loop reads CATWDGYYKKLF. CDR3 nucleotide sequence: TGTGCCACCTGGGACGGCTATTATAAGAAACTCTTT.

The chain couples TRGV8 to TRGJ1 or TRGJ2. Germline trimming cut 3 bases from V and 10 bases from J; bases unmatched to any gene: 6. CDR1 is VENAVY and CDR2 is YDSYNSRV in the germline V gene. This CDR3 region has 11 residues. CDR3 DNA: TGTGCCACCTGGGATCTGTGGAAGAAACTCTTT. It translates to CATWDLWKKLF.

This clone was detected a few times. Other DNA variants within this sample encode the same CDR3. The rearrangement uses TRGV2 and TRGJ1 or TRGJ2. V lost 0 bases, J lost 6 bases, and 8 bases stayed unmatched. The CDR3 contains 14 residues. Germline-derived CDR1 and CDR2 are EGSNGY and YDSYNSKV. The CDR3 coding sequence is TGTGCCACCTGGGACGGGCAACTAGGTTATAAGAAACTCTTT. Protein: CATWDGQLGYKKLF.

This clone was picked up a small number of times. V gene TRGV2 combines with J gene TRGJ1 or TRGJ2. The V gene's germline CDR1 is EGSNGY and CDR2 YDSYNSKV. The CDR3 contains 13 residues. V shed 3 bases and J 7 bases; nucleotides not matched to a gene: 9. CDR3 nucleotides: TGTGCCACCTGGGACAGGGGGATGTATAAGAAACTCTTT. Translating it yields CATWDRGMYKKLF.

This clone was detected a few times. The gene calls are TRGV3 and TRGJ1 or TRGJ2. The trim removed 3 bases at V and 6 bases at J, leaving 11 bases unmatched. The CDR3 spans 14 residues. Germline V lookup: CDR1 VTNTFY, CDR2 YDVSTARD (reference sequence). CDR3 residues: CATWDYPFCYKKLF. The CDR3 coding sequence is TGTGCCACCTGGGACTATCCTTTTTGTTATAAGAAACTCTTT.

The J gene is TRGJ1 or TRGJ2, the V gene TRGV4. The CDR3 contains 13 residues. Germline V gene sequence: CDR1 EGSTGY, CDR2 YDSYTSSV. V lost 3 bases and J lost 10; bases outside the gene matches: 12. CDR3 coding DNA: TGTGCCACCTGGGATTCCCCCACACTGAAGAAACTCTTT. Its protein is CATWDSPTLKKLF.

The J gene is TRGJ1 or TRGJ2, the V gene TRGV2. The CDR3 has 16 residues. Germline V gives CDR1 EGSNGY, CDR2 YDSYNSKV. The V and J ends lost 4 bases and 3 bases, in that order; junction bases with no gene match: 15. The CDR3 DNA reads TGTGCCACCTGGGATGGGCCCCAAATTAGTTATTATAAGAAACTCTTT. Protein product: CATWDGPQISYYKKLF.

This chain connects TRGV3 to TRGJ1 or TRGJ2. Germline V gives CDR1 VTNTFY, CDR2 YDVSTARD (reference sequence). CDR3 length: 10 residues. V was clipped by 6 bases and J by 12 bases; unmatched bases: 8. The CDR3 spells CATWTGGKLF. The CDR3 DNA sequence: TGTGCCACCTGGACGGGGGGGAAACTCTTT.

This clone rates as medium-sized. The sample has other DNA sequences that encode this CDR3 too. The chain is built from TRGV4 and TRGJ1 or TRGJ2. V dropped 4 bases and J dropped 12; count of bases not matched to a gene: 3. CDR3 length: 9 amino acids. The germline gives CDR1 EGSTGY, CDR2 YDSYTSSV. The CDR3 nucleotides are TGTGCCACCTGGGACGGGAAACTCTTT. This gives the protein CATWDGKLF.

As for this clone: One end of the junction is discordant with germline, which a read error may explain. The chain links TRGV2 to TRGJ1 or TRGJ2. Germline V CDR1 and CDR2: EGSNGY, YDSYNSKV. The CDR3 runs 11 residues. The CDR3 DNA sequence: TGTGCCACCTGGGGCGGGCGTGAGAATCTCTTT. Amino acid sequence: CATWGGRENLF.

V is TRGV8 and J is TRGJ1 or TRGJ2. Germline V gene lookup returns CDR1 VENAVY and CDR2 YDSYNSRV. This CDR3 is built from 13 residues. J lost 4 bases, V lost 3 bases, and 6 bases had no gene match. CDR3 sequence (DNA): TGTGCCACCTGGGATCTAGAGTATTATAAGAAACTCTTT. Translated: CATWDLEYYKKLF.

The V call is TRGV3, the J call TRGJ1 or TRGJ2. The germline gives CDR1 VTNTFY, CDR2 YDVSTARD (reference sequence). V dropped 0 bases and J dropped 6; count of bases not matched to a gene: 8. This CDR3 has 14 amino acids. CDR3 residues: CATWDRLDAYKKLF. The CDR3 coding sequence is TGTGCCACCTGGGACAGGCTAGATGCTTATAAGAAACTCTTT.

This clone was detected only a few times. This may arise from a read error, as a much more abundant clone is one base away. The sample contains more than one DNA sequence encoding this CDR3. The V and J genes are TRGV4 and TRGJ1 or TRGJ2. Germline trimming cut 4 bases from V and 4 bases from J; bases unmatched to any gene: 7. The CDR3 sequence is 13 residues long. CDR1 and CDR2 (germline): EGSTGY, YDSYTSSV. The CDR3 loop is CATWDGSYYKKLF. CDR3 sequence (DNA): TGTGCCACCTGGGACGGGAGCTATTATAAGAAACTCTTT.

Comments on this clone: Other DNA variants within this sample encode the same CDR3. The chain uses TRGV2 and TRGJ1 or TRGJ2. The CDR3 totals 10 residues. V lost 0 bases to trimming and J lost 16 bases; unmatched junction nucleotides: 6. Germline V lookup: CDR1 EGSNGY, CDR2 YDSYNSKV. CDR3 nucleotides: TGTGCCACCTGGGACGGGCTCATGCTCTTT. Encoded protein: CATWDGLMLF.

This clone was counted between two and nine times. The V and J genes are TRGV3 and TRGJ1 or TRGJ2. The germline gives CDR1 VTNTFY, CDR2 YDVSTARD (reference sequence). The CDR3 is made up of 13 amino acids. V lost 5 bases, J lost 2 bases, and 6 bases stayed unmatched. CDR3 loop: CATWGHYYYKKLF. The CDR3 DNA reads as TGTGCCACCTGGGGCCACTATTATTATAAGAAACTCTTT.

This clone occurred a few times. V gene TRGV2 combines with J gene TRGJ1 or TRGJ2. This CDR3 is 14 amino acids long. J lost 3 bases, V lost 3 bases, and 8 bases had no gene match. The V gene's germline CDR1 is EGSNGY and CDR2 YDSYNSKV. In DNA form, the CDR3 reads TGTGCCACCTGGGACAGGACACCTTATTATAAGAAACTCTTT. It is translated as CATWDRTPYYKKLF.

Only a few counts were recorded for this clone. This chain links TRGV3 with TRGJ1 or TRGJ2. Germline-derived CDR1 and CDR2 are VTNTFY and YDVSTARD (reference sequence). The CDR3 sequence is 13 residues long. The V segment lost 5 bases and the J segment 2 bases; nucleotides outside the gene matches: 6. The CDR3 sequence is CATWVSHYYKKLF. CDR3 nucleotides: TGTGCCACCTGGGTCTCACATTATTATAAGAAACTCTTT.